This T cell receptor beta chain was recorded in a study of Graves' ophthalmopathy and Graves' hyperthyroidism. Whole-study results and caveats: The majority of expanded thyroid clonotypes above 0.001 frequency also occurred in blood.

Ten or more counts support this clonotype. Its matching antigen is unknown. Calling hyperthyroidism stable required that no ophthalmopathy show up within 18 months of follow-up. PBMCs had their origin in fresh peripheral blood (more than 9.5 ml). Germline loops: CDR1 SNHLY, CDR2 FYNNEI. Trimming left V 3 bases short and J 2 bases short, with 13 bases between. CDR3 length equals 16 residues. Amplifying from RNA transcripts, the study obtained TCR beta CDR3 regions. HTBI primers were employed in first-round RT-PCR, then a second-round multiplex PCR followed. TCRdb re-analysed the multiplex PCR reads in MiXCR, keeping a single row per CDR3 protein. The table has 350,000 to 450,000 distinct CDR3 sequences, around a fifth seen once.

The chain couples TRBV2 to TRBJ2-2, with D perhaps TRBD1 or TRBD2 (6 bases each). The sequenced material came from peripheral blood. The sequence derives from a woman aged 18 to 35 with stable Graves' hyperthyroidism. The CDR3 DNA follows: TGTGCCAGCAGTGATTGGGGGGCGGAAAACACCGGGGAGCTGTTTTTT. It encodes CASSDWGAENTGELFF. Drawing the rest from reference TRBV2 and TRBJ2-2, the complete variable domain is EPEVTQTPSHQVTQMGQEVILRCVPISNHLYFYWYRQILGQKVEFLVSFYNNEISEKSEIFDDQFSVERPDGSNFTLKIRSTKLEDSAMYFCASSDWGAENTGELFFGEGSRLTVL.